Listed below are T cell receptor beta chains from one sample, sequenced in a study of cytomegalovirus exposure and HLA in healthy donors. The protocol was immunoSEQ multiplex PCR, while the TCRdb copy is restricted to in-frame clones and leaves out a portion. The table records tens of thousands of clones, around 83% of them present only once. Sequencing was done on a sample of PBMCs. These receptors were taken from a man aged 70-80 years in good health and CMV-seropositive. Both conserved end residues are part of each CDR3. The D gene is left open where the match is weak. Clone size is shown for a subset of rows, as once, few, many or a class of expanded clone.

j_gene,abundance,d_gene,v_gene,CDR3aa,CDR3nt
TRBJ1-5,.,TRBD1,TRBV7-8,CASSLVTGGDSNQPQHF,TGTGCCAGCAGCTTAGTCACAGGGGGCGATAGCAATCAGCCCCAGCATTTT
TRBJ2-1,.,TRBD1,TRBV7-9,CASSLGQGAYNEQFF,TGTGCCAGCAGCTTAGGACAGGGGGCTTACAATGAGCAGTTCTTC
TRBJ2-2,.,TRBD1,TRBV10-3,CAISGQVYAGELFF,TGTGCCATCAGCGGACAGGTCTACGCCGGGGAGCTGTTTTTT
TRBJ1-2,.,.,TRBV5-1,CASSRVPGNRGYTF,TGCGCCAGCAGCCGGGTCCCGGGGAACCGAGGCTACACCTTC
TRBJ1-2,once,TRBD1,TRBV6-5,CASSRGQGGGYTF,TGTGCCAGCAGCCGAGGACAGGGAGGGGGCTACACCTTC
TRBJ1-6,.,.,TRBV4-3,CASSQDVPSSYNSPLHF,TGCGCCAGCAGCCAAGATGTGCCGAGCTCCTATAATTCACCCCTCCACTTT
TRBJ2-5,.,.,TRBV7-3,CASSTGLAGTQYF,TGTGCCAGCAGCACGGGACTCGCAGGGACCCAGTACTTC
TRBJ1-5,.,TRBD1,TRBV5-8,CASSPGTDHSNQPQHF,TGTGCCAGCAGCCCTGGGACAGACCATAGCAATCAGCCCCAGCATTTT
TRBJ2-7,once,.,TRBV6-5,CASSYSIRGNHEQYF,TGTGCCAGCAGTTACAGTATCAGGGGCAATCACGAGCAGTACTTC
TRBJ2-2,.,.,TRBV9,CASSGMVGIGELFF,TGTGCCAGCAGCGGGATGGTCGGGATCGGGGAGCTGTTTTTT
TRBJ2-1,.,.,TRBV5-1,CASSLGYRPPPDEQFF,TGCGCCAGCAGCTTGGGCTACAGGCCGCCCCCCGATGAGCAGTTCTTC
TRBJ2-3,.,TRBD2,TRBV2,CAMRTSGSTDTQYF,TGTGCCATGCGGACTAGCGGGAGTACAGATACGCAGTATTTT
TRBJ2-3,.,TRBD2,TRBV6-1,CASMRLAGDTDTQYF,TGTGCCAGCATGAGGCTAGCGGGAGACACAGATACGCAGTATTTT
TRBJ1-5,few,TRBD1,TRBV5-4,CATGTANSNQPQHF,TGTGCCACCGGGACAGCAAATAGCAATCAGCCCCAGCATTTT
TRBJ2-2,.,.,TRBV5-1,CASRSGSGTGELFF,TGCGCCAGCCGCAGCGGGTCCGGCACCGGGGAGCTGTTTTTT
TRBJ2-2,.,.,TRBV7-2,CASSLALQPTGELFF,TGTGCCAGCAGCTTAGCGTTACAGCCCACCGGGGAGCTGTTTTTT
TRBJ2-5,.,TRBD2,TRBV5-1,CASSTGLAQETQYF,TGCGCCAGCAGCACGGGACTAGCGCAAGAGACCCAGTACTTC
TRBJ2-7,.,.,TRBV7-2,CASSPAAISHEQYF,TGTGCCAGCAGCCCAGCAGCGATTTCCCACGAGCAGTACTTC
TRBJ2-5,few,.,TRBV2,CASRGRRGLRETQYF,TGTGCCAGCAGGGGGAGGCGGGGACTTAGAGAGACCCAGTACTTC
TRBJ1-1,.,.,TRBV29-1,CSVEDWPRGFF,TGCAGCGTTGAAGATTGGCCCCGGGGTTTCTTT
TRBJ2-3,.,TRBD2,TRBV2,CASSPLAGVSGDTQYF,TGTGCCAGCAGTCCACTAGCGGGAGTCAGCGGGGATACGCAGTATTTT
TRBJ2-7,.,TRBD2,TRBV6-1,CANSATSGGYEQYF,TGTGCCAACAGCGCGACTAGCGGGGGCTACGAGCAGTACTTC
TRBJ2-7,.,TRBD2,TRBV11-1,CASSLFSGASYEQYF,TGTGCCAGCAGCTTATTTAGCGGGGCCTCCTACGAGCAGTACTTC
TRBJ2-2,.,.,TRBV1,CTSSLNYTGELFF,TGCACCAGCAGCCTTAACTACACCGGGGAGCTGTTTTTT
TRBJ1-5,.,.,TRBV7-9,CASSSTDRYNQPQHF,TGTGCCAGCAGCTCTACCGACAGGTACAATCAGCCCCAGCATTTT
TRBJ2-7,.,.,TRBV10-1,CARFLPPGYEGYEQYF,TGCGCCAGATTCCTCCCCCCAGGGTACGAAGGCTACGAGCAGTACTTC
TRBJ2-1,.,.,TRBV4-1,CASSQGASSNEQFF,TGCGCCAGCAGCCAAGGGGCCTCAAGCAATGAGCAGTTCTTC
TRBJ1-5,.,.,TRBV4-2,CASSQEGKNQPQHF,TGTGCCAGCAGCCAGGAGGGTAAAAATCAGCCCCAGCATTTT
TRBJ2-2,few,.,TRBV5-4,CASSLMSALGTGELFF,TGTGCCAGCAGCTTAATGTCCGCGCTAGGCACCGGGGAGCTGTTTTTT
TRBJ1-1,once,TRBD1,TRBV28,CASSSAGTESTEAFF,TGTGCCAGCAGTTCCGCGGGGACAGAGAGCACTGAAGCTTTCTTT
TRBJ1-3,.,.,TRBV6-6,CASSLDRSGNTIYF,TGTGCCAGCAGTCTCGACAGGTCTGGAAACACCATATATTTT
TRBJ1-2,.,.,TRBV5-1,CASSTGGGSYGYTF,TGCGCCAGCAGCACAGGTGGGGGGTCCTATGGCTACACCTTC
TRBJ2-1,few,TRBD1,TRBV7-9,CASSSYRGPYNEQFF,TGTGCCAGCAGCTCCTACAGGGGGCCCTACAATGAGCAGTTCTTC
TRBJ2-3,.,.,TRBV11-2,CASSSRGNTQYF,TGTGCCAGCAGTTCCCGGGGGAATACGCAGTATTTT
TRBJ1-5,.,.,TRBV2,CASSTVNSNQPQHF,TGTGCCAGCAGTACAGTTAATAGCAATCAGCCCCAGCATTTT
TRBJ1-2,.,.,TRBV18,CASSPDSAYGYTF,TGTGCCAGCTCACCAGACAGCGCCTATGGCTACACCTTC
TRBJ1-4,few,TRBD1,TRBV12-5,CASGAGQGHEKLFF,TGTGCTAGTGGTGCGGGACAGGGACATGAAAAACTGTTTTTT
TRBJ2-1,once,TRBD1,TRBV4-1,CASSRLQGAGHNEQFF,TGCGCCAGCAGCCGACTACAGGGGGCTGGTCACAATGAGCAGTTCTTC